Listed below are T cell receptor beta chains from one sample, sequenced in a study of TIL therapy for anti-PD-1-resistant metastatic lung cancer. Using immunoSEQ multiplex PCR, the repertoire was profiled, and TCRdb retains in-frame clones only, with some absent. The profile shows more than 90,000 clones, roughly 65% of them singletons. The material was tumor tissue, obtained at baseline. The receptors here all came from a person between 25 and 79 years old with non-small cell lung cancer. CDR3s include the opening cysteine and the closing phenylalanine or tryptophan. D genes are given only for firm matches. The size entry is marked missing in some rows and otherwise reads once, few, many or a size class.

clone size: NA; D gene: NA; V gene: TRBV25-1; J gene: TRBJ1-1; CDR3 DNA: TGTGCCAGCAGTGAATATTCGGGGGGAGACACTGAAGCTTTCTTT; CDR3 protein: CASSEYSGGDTEAFF
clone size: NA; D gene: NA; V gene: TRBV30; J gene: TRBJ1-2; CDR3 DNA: TGTGCCTGGAGCCCCGGACAGCCGGTTAAGGGCTACACCTTC; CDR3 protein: CAWSPGQPVKGYTF
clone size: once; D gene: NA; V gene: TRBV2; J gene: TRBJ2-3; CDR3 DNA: TGTGCCAGCAGTGAACGGCAGACTTCAGATACGCAGTATTTT; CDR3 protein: CASSERQTSDTQYF
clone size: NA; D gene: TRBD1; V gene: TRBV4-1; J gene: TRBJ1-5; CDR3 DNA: TGCGCCAGCAGCCAGGCCCCGGGACAGGGGGCAGGTAATCAGCCCCAGCATTTT; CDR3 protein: CASSQAPGQGAGNQPQHF
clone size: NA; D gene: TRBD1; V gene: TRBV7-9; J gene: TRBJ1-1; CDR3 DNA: TGTGCCAGCAGAGGGACGGAACAGGGGGGAGCTTTCTTT; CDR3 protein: CASRGTEQGGAFF
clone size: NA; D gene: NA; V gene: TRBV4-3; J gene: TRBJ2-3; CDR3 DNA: TGCGCCAGCAGCCAAGAATATCAAGGGACCCGTACGCAGTATTTT; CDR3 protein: CASSQEYQGTRTQYF
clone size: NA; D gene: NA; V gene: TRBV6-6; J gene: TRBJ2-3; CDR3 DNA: TGTGCCAGCACTGACGGGATCAGGACAGATACGCAGTATTTT; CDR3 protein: CASTDGIRTDTQYF
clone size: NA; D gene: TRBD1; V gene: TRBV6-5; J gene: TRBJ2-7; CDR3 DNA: TGTGCCAGCAGTTACTCGAGAAGGGGGCGCGACGAGCAGTACTTC; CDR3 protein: CASSYSRRGRDEQYF
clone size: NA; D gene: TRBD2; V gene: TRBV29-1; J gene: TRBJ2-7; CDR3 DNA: TGCAGCGTTTACGGACTAGCGGGCTCATCGGAACAGTACTTC; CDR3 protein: CSVYGLAGSSEQYF
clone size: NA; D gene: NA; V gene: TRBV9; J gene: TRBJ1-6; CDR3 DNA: TGTGCCAGCAGCCCTGGACAGAATTCACCCCTCCACTTT; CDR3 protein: CASSPGQNSPLHF
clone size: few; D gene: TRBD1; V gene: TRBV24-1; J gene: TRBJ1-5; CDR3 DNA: TGTGCCACCGGAGGACAGGGTAATCAGCCCCAGCATTTT; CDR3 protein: CATGGQGNQPQHF
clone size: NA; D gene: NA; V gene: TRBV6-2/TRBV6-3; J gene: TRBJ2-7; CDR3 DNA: TGTGCCAGCAGTTACTCCGCTGGTGACCTCCACTACGAGCAGTACTTC; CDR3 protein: CASSYSAGDLHYEQYF
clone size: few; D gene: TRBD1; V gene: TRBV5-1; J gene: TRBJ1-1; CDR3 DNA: TGCGCCAGCAGCCTTACAGGGGAGTACACTGAAGCTTTCTTT; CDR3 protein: CASSLTGEYTEAFF
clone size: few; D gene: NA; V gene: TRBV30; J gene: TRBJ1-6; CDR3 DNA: TGTGCCTGGAGCCGGGATCTCACGGGTTCACCCCTCCACTTT; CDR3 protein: CAWSRDLTGSPLHF
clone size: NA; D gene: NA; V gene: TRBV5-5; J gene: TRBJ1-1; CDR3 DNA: TGTGCCAGCAGTACGCTCAGAAACACTGAAGCTTTCTTT; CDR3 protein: CASSTLRNTEAFF
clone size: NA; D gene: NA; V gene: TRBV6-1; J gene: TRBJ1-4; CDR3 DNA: TGTGCCAGCAGTGACAGGGGTGGAGCAACTAATGAAAAACTGTTTTTT; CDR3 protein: CASSDRGGATNEKLFF
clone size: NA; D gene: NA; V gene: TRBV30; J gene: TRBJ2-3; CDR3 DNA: TGTGCCTGGAGCCGGGGGCCCGGGTCGGGAACAGATACGCAGTATTTT; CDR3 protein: CAWSRGPGSGTDTQYF
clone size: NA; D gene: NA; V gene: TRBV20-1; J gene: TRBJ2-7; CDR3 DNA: TGCAGTGCTAGTGGCCCTGGATTAGGTAAAGGGTTAGACTACGAGCAGTACTTC; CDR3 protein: CSASGPGLGKGLDYEQYF
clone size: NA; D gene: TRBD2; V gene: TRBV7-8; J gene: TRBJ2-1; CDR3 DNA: TGTGCCAGCAGCCGAGGACTATTGCGGGAGCGGCATGAGCAGTTCTTC; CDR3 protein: CASSRGLLRERHEQFF
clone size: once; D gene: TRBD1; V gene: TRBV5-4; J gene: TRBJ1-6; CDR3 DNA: TGTGCCAGCAGCTTGGCGGGCAGGGGGTTCTCACCCCTCCACTTT; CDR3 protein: CASSLAGRGFSPLHF
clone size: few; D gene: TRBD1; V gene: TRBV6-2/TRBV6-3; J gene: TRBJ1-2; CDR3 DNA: TGTGCCAGCAGTAATCTGTTTCGGGGGACAGCAGATGGCTACACCTTC; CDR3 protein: CASSNLFRGTADGYTF
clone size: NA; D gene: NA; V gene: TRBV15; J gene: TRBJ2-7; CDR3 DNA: TGTGCCACCAGCCCCCGGACCCTCGGCGAGCAGTACTTC; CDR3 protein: CATSPRTLGEQYF